This T cell receptor beta chain was sequenced during a study of T cell repertoires in cytomegalovirus infection. Study background: Signatures in public TCR beta sequences pointed to both CMV infection and matching HLA type. Points from the study as a whole: Adding up the frequency of public TCR beta families identified people who carried CMV plus the relevant HLA.

Germline V CDR1 and CDR2: MNHEY, SMNVEV (reference sequence). The CDR3 is 12 amino acids. With V trimmed by 5 bases and J by 8 bases, 3 bases remained unmatched. One entry per CDR3 protein, called by TCRdb with MiXCR from the reads. The table lists 85,000 to 120,000 distinct CDR3 sequences, approximately 15% of them singletons, with 8% in the top ten. This clonotype has more than one count but fewer than ten. Its cognate antigen is unknown. This chain uses TRBV27 with TRBJ1-1; 9 bases line up with TRBD1. This sequence originates from a human donor in good health (CMV status not recorded). Some clones in this sample may be carry-over from other donors' samples. Sequencing was done on a sample of PBMCs. For the CDR3, the DNA is TGTGCCAGCAGTCCCGGACAGGGGGAAGCTTTCTTT. Its protein product is CASSPGQGEAFF.